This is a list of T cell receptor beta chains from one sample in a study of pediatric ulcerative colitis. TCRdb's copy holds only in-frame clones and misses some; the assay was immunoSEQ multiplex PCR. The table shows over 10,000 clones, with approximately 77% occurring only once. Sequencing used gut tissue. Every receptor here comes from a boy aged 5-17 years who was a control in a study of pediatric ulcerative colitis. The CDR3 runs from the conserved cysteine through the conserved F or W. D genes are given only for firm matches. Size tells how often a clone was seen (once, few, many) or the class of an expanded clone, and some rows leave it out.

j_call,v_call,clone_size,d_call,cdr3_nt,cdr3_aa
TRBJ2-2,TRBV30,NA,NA,TGTGCCTGGAGTGTAACTTGGGGGGCCGGGGAGCTGTTTTTT,CAWSVTWGAGELFF
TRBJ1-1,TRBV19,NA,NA,TGTGCCAGTAGTATAATCACAGGGAACACTGAAGCTTTCTTT,CASSIITGNTEAFF
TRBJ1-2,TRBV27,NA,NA,TGTGCCAGCAGTTTTCGGCAGAACTATGGCTACACCTTC,CASSFRQNYGYTF
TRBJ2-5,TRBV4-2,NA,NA,TGTGCCAGCAGCCAAGCTACACCCTATATACAAGAGACCCAGTACTTC,CASSQATPYIQETQYF
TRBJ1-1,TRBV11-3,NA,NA,TGTGCCAGCAGCTTAGCAGGGCGGACTGAAGCTTTCTTT,CASSLAGRTEAFF
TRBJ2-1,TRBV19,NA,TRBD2,TGTGCCAGTAGTCCACCCTCTAGCGGAAAGCAGTTCTTC,CASSPPSSGKQFF
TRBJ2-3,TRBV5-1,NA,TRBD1,TGCGCCAGCAGCTTTTCTACTACCAGGGGGGATACGCAGTATTTT,CASSFSTTRGDTQYF
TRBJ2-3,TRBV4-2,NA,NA,TGTGCCAGCAGCCAGGAGGGGGACACAGATACGCAGTATTTT,CASSQEGDTDTQYF
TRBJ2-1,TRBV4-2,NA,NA,TGTGCCAGCAGCCATCTCACACAGAGCTCCTACAATGAGCAGTTCTTC,CASSHLTQSSYNEQFF
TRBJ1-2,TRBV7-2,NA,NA,TGTGCCAGCAGCCCTAGCGAGGTTGGCTACACCTTC,CASSPSEVGYTF
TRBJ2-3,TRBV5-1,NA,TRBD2,TGCGCCAGCAGCCCCAGGACTAGCGGGATTACAGATACGCAGTATTTT,CASSPRTSGITDTQYF
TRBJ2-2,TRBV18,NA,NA,TGTGCCAGCTCACCAGGGGGCGGACGGACCGGGGAGCTGTTTTTT,CASSPGGGRTGELFF
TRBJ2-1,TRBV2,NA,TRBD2,TGTGCCAGCACCTTAGCGGGAGCTCGGAATGAGCAGTTCTTC,CASTLAGARNEQFF
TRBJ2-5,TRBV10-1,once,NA,TGCGCCAGCAGGGAACCCCGGAGGAAAGAGACCCAGTACTTC,CASREPRRKETQYF
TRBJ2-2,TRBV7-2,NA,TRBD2,TGTGCCAGCAGCTTAGTTAGCGGGAGAATAACCGGGGAGCTGTTTTTT,CASSLVSGRITGELFF
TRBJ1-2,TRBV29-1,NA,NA,TGCAGCGTTAAGACAGGCATCTATGGCTACACCTTC,CSVKTGIYGYTF
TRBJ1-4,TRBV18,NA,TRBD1,TGTGCCAGCTCACGACAGGGGGCTAATGAAAAACTGTTTTTT,CASSRQGANEKLFF
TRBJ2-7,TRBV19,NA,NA,TGTGCCAGTAGTTCAGTGGAGGCGGCAGCCCACGAGCAGTACTTC,CASSSVEAAAHEQYF
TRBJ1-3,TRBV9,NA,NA,TGTGCCAGCAGCCAGGAGGGAAACACCATATATTTT,CASSQEGNTIYF
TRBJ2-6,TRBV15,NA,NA,TGTGCCACCAGCAGGGAACAGGGCTCTGGGGCCAACGTCCTGACTTTC,CATSREQGSGANVLTF
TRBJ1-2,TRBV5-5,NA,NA,TGTGCCAGCAGCTGGGGCACAGTTTCCTATGGCTACACCTTC,CASSWGTVSYGYTF
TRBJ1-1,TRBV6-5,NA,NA,TGTGCCAGCAGTTACCAACAGAGAAACACTGAAGCTTTCTTT,CASSYQQRNTEAFF
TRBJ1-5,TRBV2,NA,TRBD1,TGTGCCAGCAGTGAATCGGGACAGGGCAATCAGCCCCAGCATTTT,CASSESGQGNQPQHF
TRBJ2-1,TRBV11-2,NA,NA,TGTGCCAGCAGCTTGGGGGCCAGTGTGAAGAATGAGCAGTTCTTC,CASSLGASVKNEQFF
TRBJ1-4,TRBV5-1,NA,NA,TGCGCCAGCAGCCCGAGCGGTGGGGCAACTAATGAAAAACTGTTTTTT,CASSPSGGATNEKLFF
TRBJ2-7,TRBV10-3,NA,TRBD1,TGTGCCACATGGACAGGCGGCTACGAGCAGTACTTC,CATWTGGYEQYF
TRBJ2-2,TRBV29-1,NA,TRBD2,TGCAGCGCCAGCGGGGTGGCGGACACCGGGGAGCTGTTTTTT,CSASGVADTGELFF
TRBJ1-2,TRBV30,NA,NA,TGTGCCTGGAGCCAAGGGAGCGCATTAAACTATGGCTACACCTTC,CAWSQGSALNYGYTF
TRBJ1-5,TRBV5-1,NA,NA,TGCGCCAGCAGCTTGGAGCCCCCGGGGTATGGCAATCAGCCCCAGCATTTT,CASSLEPPGYGNQPQHF
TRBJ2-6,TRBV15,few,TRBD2,TGTGCCACCAGCAGGGGGGAGGGCCCTGGGGCCAACGTCCTGACTTTC,CATSRGEGPGANVLTF
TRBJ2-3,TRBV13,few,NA,TGTGCCAGCAGCCAGGGGGGCTCTTTCACAGATACGCAGTATTTT,CASSQGGSFTDTQYF
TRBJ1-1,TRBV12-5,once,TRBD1,TGTGCTAGTGGTTCTATACAGGGGGGGACGAACACTGAAGCTTTCTTT,CASGSIQGGTNTEAFF
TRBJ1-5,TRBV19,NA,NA,TGTGCCAGTGAGCCAACGGGGCGACGCAATCAGCCCCAGCATTTT,CASEPTGRRNQPQHF
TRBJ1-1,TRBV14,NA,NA,TGTGCCAGCAGCCAAGTGCATAACGCGGCAGCTTTCTTT,CASSQVHNAAAFF
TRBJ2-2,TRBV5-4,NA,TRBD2,TGTGCCAGCGTTGGGACTAGCGGTAACACCGGGGAGCTGTTTTTT,CASVGTSGNTGELFF
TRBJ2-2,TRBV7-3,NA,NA,TGTGCCAGCACACAAACAGGAGGCGCCACCGGGGAGCTGTTTTTT,CASTQTGGATGELFF
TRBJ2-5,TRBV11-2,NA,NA,TGTGCCAGCAGCTTAGGTAGGGTGACACAAGAGACCCAGTACTTC,CASSLGRVTQETQYF
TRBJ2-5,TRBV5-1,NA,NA,TGCGCCAGCAGCTTGGTCTCAGCGTCTCAAGAGACCCAGTACTTC,CASSLVSASQETQYF
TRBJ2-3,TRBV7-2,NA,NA,TGTGCCAGCAGCTTAGTGGCTAGACCCCCTTTCGCAGATACGCAGTATTTT,CASSLVARPPFADTQYF
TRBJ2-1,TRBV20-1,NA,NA,TGCAGTGCGCCCAGGGATTGGACGCAGTTCTTC,CSAPRDWTQFF
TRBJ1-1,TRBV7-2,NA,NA,TGTGCCAGCAGCACACAGGTGGGGACTGAAGCTTTCTTT,CASSTQVGTEAFF
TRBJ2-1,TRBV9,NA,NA,TGTGCCAGCAGCGCCGAACACGGGACTGGGATGGGCAATGAGCAGTTCTTC,CASSAEHGTGMGNEQFF